The TCR beta chain described here comes from a study of blood T cell repertoires in COVID-19. Study background: Acute and convalescent COVID-19 samples came from the United States, Italy and Spain. PBMCs, B-cell-depleted T cells, or T cells provided the cDNA or gDNA that made up the material.

Worth noting for this clone: Other DNA sequences in the same sample also yield this CDR3.

Original analysis: Amplified reference gene primers provided the basis for estimating nucleated cell counts. Clones were sequenced by immunoSEQ multiplex PCR, and TCRdb holds only the in-frame ones, with some missing. V and J calls and clone size are copied from that table; D and trimming were computed from the DNA. The sample carries 200,000 to 250,000 clones, approximately 85% recorded once. The clonotype was recovered from a man between 35 and 55 years old with acute or convalescent COVID-19. Sequenced: peripheral blood.

CDR3 sequence: CASSPDRAGNTIYF. The CDR3 bases are TGCGCCAGCAGCCCCGACAGGGCAGGAAACACCATATATTTT. This rearrangement joins TRBV5-1 to TRBJ1-3; 7 nucleotides agree with TRBD1. V lost 4 bases to trimming and J lost 4 bases; unmatched junction nucleotides: 5. The CDR3 covers 14 residues. Germline V gene lookup returns CDR1 SGHRS and CDR2 YFSETQ.